Below, one T cell receptor (beta chain) is given with its context. What it recognizes is unknown. These data belong to a study of blood T cells in healthy people across ages. The use of a sample-barcoded 5' primer and a J-beta primer mix characterized a second PCR of roughly 6 to 11 cycles. Every cDNA was tagged by a template-switch adaptor with 12 random nucleotides. MiXCR was run by TCRdb on the 5' RACE reads, yielding one entry per CDR3 protein. The repertoire holds about 1.6 million distinct CDR3 sequences, with around 36% as singletons. Losses at the gene ends were 4 bases for V and 2 bases for J; bases not matched to a gene: 6. Per germline, CDR1 DFQATT and CDR2 SNEGSKA (reference sequence). The CDR3 is 14 residues long. General observations from the study: Higher diversity and more naive CD4+ cells were features of long-lived donors, compared to aged donors. Bulk PBMC profiling left naive and antigen-experienced comparisons inconclusive.

The chain uses TRBV20-1 and TRBJ2-5; 8 bases match TRBD2. The receptor comes from a woman aged 30 to 39 in good health. The sample was blood. The CDR3 reads CSAKLAGLQETQYF. CDR3 nucleotide sequence: TGCAGTGCTAAGCTAGCGGGCTTACAAGAGACCCAGTACTTC.